Sequencing of this TCR beta chain was carried out in a study of CD8+CD57+ T cells in acquired aplastic anemia. About the research overall: Quantities of DNA derived from sorted CD4+ and CD8+ cells averaged about 3.2 ug. General study results and limits: Levels of CD8+ Simpson's diversity were not significantly distinct in patients versus controls.

According to the study, genomic DNA was the template for TCR beta VDJ and CDR3 profiling. TCRdb called the reads again in MiXCR, with one record for every CDR3 protein. The data hold hundreds of thousands of distinct CDR3 sequences, with 45% to 50% observed a single time. Only patients with CD8+CD57+ cell expansion on flow cytometry were chosen for sequencing. Diagnosis of severe acquired aplastic anemia applied to all patients. None of the patients had been given any therapy when their blood was sampled. Many counts were recorded for this clonotype. As yet, its antigen is unknown. Germline V gives CDR1 LNHDA, CDR2 SQIVND (reference sequence). This CDR3 contains 17 residues. Trimming took off 5 bases at V and 0 bases at J, with 17 bases between the two ends.

Sample: sorted CD4+, CD8+, or CD8+CD57+ T cells (not recorded which) from PBMCs. This chain joins TRBV19 and TRBJ2-4; D unclear. The TCR sequence derives from a human donor with aplastic anemia. CDR3 bases: TGTGCCAGTAGTTGCCTCTTATCGGTCCTAGCCAAAAACATTCAGTACTTC. It yields the protein CASSCLLSVLAKNIQYF.